This TCR beta chain was found in a study of beta chain features in type 1 diabetes. Study information: Sorted cells from all samples, numbering approximately 100 million, were examined.

Reverse transcribing all isolated RNA meant expressed TCRB transcripts were sequenced. Clones were read by immunoSEQ multiplex PCR, and TCRdb kept only the in-frame ones, dropping some. The data contain about 340,000 clones, approximately 9.7% of them singletons. This clone was picked up a small number of times. Its antigen remains unidentified. Via the markers CD45RO/CCR7/CD25/CD127/CD95/CD27, stem cell-like memory, regulatory, central memory and naive CD4+ cells were sorted. The CDR3 spans 13 residues. Trimming left V 2 bases short and J 4 bases short, with 7 bases between. Germline loops: CDR1 MNHEY, CDR2 SMNVEV (reference sequence). Overall study findings and caveats: People with Type 1 diabetes carried modestly yet significantly shorter TCRB CDR3s in all four CD4+ subsets. Comparison showed that naive, central memory and Treg TCRB repertoires appeared more similar among patients than among healthy donors. Among type 1 diabetes patients, VDJ junctions had fewer insertions and more deletions.

The rearrangement joins TRBV27 to TRBJ2-3, with a weak D call TRBD1 (5 bases). This receptor was obtained from a man between 25 and 39 years old with type 1 diabetes. The sample taken for sequencing was central memory CD4+ T cells from blood. CDR3 DNA: TGTGCCAGCAGTTTACAGGGATCAGATACGCAGTATTTT. Residues: CASSLQGSDTQYF.